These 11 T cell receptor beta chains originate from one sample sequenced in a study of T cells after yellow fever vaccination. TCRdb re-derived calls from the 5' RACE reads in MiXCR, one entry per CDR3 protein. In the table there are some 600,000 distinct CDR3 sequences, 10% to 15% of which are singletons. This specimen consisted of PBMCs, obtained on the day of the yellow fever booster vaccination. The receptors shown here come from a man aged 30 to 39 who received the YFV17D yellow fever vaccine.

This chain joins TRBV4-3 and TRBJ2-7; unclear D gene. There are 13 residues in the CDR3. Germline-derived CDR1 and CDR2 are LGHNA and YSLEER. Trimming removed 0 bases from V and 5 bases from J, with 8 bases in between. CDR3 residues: CASSQELGNEQYF. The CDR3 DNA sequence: TGCGCCAGCAGCCAAGAGCTGGGGAACGAGCAGTACTTC.

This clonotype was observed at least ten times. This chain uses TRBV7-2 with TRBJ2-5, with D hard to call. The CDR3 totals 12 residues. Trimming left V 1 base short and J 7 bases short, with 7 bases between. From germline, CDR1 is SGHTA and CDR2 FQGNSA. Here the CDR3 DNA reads TGTGCCAGCAGCTTAGAGACTGGGACCCAGTACTTC. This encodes CASSLETGTQYF.

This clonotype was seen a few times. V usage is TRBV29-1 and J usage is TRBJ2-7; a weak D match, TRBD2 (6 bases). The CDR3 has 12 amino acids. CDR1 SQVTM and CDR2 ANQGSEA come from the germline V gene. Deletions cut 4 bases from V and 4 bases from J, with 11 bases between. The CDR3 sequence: CSVGVGGYEQYF. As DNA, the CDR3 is TGCAGCGTTGGAGTTGGGGGGTACGAGCAGTACTTC.

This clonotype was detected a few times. The CDR3, as DNA: TGTGCCAGCAGGCAACGAGGGGGTTGGGATGAGCAGTTCTTC. This translates into CASRQRGGWDEQFF. This chain links TRBV7-2 with TRBJ2-1; a weak D match, TRBD1 (6 bases). CDR1 SGHTA and CDR2 FQGNSA come from the germline V gene. With 6 bases removed from V and 8 bases from J, the gap between germline ends came to 17 bases. The CDR3 contains 14 residues.

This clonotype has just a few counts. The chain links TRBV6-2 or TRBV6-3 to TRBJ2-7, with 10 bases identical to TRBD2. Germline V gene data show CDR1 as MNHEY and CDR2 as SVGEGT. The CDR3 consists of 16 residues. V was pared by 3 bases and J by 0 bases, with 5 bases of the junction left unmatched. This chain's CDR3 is CASSYVGTSASYEQYF. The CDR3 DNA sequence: TGTGCCAGCAGTTATGTTGGGACTAGCGCCTCCTACGAGCAGTACTTC.

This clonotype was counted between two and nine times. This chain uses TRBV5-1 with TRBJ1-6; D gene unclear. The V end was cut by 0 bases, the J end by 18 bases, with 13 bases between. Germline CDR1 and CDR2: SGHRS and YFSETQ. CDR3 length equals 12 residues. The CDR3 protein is CASSLEAGVRHF. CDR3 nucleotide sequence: TGCGCCAGCAGCTTGGAGGCCGGGGTCCGCCACTTT.

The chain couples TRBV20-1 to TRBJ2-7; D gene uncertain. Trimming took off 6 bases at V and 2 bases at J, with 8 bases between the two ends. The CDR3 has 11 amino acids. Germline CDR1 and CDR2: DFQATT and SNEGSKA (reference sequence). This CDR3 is CSAGEAYEQYF. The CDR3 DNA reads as TGCAGTGCCGGCGAGGCCTACGAGCAGTACTTC.

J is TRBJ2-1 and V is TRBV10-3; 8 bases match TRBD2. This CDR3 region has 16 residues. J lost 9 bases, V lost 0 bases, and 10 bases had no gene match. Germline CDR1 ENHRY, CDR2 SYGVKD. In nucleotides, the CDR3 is TGTGCCATCAGTGAGTCGAGTGGGACTAGAAGGGGTGAGCAGTTCTTC. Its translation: CAISESSGTRRGEQFF.

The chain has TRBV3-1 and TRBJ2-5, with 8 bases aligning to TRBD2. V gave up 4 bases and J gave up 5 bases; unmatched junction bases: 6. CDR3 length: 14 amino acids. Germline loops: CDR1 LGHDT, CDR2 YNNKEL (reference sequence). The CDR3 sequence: CASSPWTSRETQYF. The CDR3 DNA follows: TGTGCCAGCAGCCCCTGGACTAGCAGGGAGACCCAGTACTTC.

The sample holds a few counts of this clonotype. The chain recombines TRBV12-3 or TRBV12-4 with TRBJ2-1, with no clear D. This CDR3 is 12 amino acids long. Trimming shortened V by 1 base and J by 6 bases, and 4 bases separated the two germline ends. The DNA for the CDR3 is TGTGCCAGCAGTTTAGAGCTCAATGAGCAGTTCTTC. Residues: CASSLELNEQFF.

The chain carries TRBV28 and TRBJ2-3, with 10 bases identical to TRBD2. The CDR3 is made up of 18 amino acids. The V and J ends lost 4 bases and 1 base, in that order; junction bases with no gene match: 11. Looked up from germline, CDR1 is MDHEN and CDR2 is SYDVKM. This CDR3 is CASSSGGSSGRGTDTQYF. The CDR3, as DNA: TGTGCCAGCAGTTCCGGGGGATCTAGCGGGAGAGGCACAGATACGCAGTATTTT.